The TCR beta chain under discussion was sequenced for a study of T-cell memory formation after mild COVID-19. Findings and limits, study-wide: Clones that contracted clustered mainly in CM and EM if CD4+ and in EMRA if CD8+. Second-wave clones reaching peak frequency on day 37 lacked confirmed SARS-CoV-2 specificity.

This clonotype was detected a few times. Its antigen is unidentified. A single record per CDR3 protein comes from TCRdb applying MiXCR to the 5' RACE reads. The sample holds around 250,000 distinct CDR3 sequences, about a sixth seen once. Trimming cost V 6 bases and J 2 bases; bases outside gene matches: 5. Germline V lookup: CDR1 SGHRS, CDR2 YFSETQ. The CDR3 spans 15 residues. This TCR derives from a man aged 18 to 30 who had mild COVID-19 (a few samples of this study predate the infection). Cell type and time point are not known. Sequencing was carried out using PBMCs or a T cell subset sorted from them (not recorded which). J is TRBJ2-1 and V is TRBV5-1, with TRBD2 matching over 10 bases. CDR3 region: CASMLAGDPYNEQFF. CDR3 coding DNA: TGCGCCAGCATGCTAGCGGGGGATCCCTACAATGAGCAGTTCTTC. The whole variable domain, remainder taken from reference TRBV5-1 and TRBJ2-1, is KAGVTQTPRYLIKTRGQQVTLSCSPISGHRSVSWYQQTPGQGLQFLFEYFSETQRNKGNFPGRFSGRQFSNSRSEMNVSTLELGDSALYLCASMLAGDPYNEQFFGPGTRLTVL.